Below, 21 T cell receptor beta chains from the same sample are listed, as sequenced in a study of blood T cell repertoires in COVID-19. The repertoire was sequenced with immunoSEQ multiplex PCR; TCRdb's copy has only in-frame clones and lacks some. In the table there are 270,000 or so clones, around 82% of which are singletons. What was sequenced was peripheral blood. The origin of the receptors is a human donor in a cohort sampled during active COVID-19.

J is TRBJ2-1 and V is TRBV10-3; 7 bases fit TRBD2. The CDR3 extends over 16 amino acids. Losses at the gene ends were 10 bases for V and 7 bases for J; bases not matched to a gene: 19. Germline CDR1 and CDR2: ENHRY and SYGVKD. The CDR3 DNA is TGTGCCACCAGCAGGGAGGGCCTGATGTTCAATAATGAGCAGTTCTTC. It is translated as CATSREGLMFNNEQFF.

J is TRBJ1-1 and V is TRBV14, with D tentatively TRBD1 (6 bases). The CDR3 sequence is 14 residues long. Germline V CDR1 and CDR2: SGHDN, FVKESK. V was shortened by 5 bases and J by 1 base, with 11 bases between the two germline ends. The CDR3 DNA reads as TGTGCCAGCAGCTCTCTGACAGGGAACACTGAAGCTTTCTTT. It encodes CASSSLTGNTEAFF. Complete variable domain (other parts from reference TRBV14 and TRBJ1-1): EAGVTQFPSHSVIEKGQTVTLRCDPISGHDNLYWYRRVMGKEIKFLLHFVKESKQDESGMPNNRFLAERTGGTYSTLKVQPAELEDSGVYFCASSSLTGNTEAFFGQGTRLTVV.

The rearrangement uses TRBV4-1 and TRBJ1-6, with TRBD1 as a possible D gene (5 bases). Trimming shortened V by 2 bases and J by 4 bases, and 9 bases separated the two germline ends. CDR3 length equals 15 residues. CDR1 is MGHRA and CDR2 is YSYEKL in the germline V gene. The CDR3, as DNA: TGCGCCAGCAGCCAATATGACAGATATAATTCACCCCTCCACTTT. Its translation: CASSQYDRYNSPLHF.

The chain joins TRBV28 to TRBJ1-2, with D possibly matching TRBD1 (6 bases). Per the germline V gene, CDR1 is MDHEN and CDR2 is SYDVKM. The ends were cut back, 6 bases at V and 4 bases at J, with 15 bases in the middle. This CDR3 has 14 amino acids. CDR3 sequence (DNA): TGTGCCAGCAGCCCCTCGGGACAAGTCTATGGCTACACCTTC. Amino acids: CASSPSGQVYGYTF.

The rearrangement uses TRBV11-3 and TRBJ2-6, with D uncertain. Per the germline V gene, CDR1 is SGHNT and CDR2 is YENEEA. The CDR3 is made up of 14 amino acids. V was shortened by 4 bases and J by 0 bases, with 4 bases between the two germline ends. CDR3 protein: CASSSRSGANVLTF. Written as DNA, the CDR3 is TGTGCCAGCAGCTCCCGCTCTGGGGCCAACGTCCTGACTTTC.

This sequence joins TRBV7-9 and TRBJ1-4; a possible D gene is TRBD1 (5 bases). This CDR3 has 15 amino acids. Looked up from germline, CDR1 is SEHNR and CDR2 is FQNEAQ (reference sequence). Trimming shortened V by 5 bases and J by 8 bases, and 18 bases separated the two germline ends. The DNA of the CDR3 is TGTGCCAGCAGCACCAGGGCGGATAGTCGGGAAAAACTGTTTTTT. The encoded protein is CASSTRADSREKLFF. Variable domain in full (rest from reference TRBV7-9 and TRBJ1-4): DTGVSQNPRHKITKRGQNVTFRCDPISEHNRLYWYRQTLGQGPEFLTYFQNEAQLEKSRLLSDRFSAERPKGSFSTLEIQRTEQGDSAMYLCASSTRADSREKLFFGSGTQLSVL.

As regards this clone: A read error may account for a junction end that differs from germline. The chain joins TRBV7-7 to TRBJ2-5; 7 bases are a match to TRBD2. Germline V gives CDR1 SSHAT, CDR2 FNYEAQ (reference sequence). The CDR3 is made up of 14 amino acids. DNA of the CDR3: TGTGCTAGCAGCCCTGGCGGGAGTGGGGAGACCCAGTACTTC. Translating it yields CASSPGGSGETQYF.

This clone was seen repeatedly, ten times or more. The J gene is TRBJ2-7, the V gene TRBV6-4; D gene unclear. The V end lost 6 bases, the J end lost 2 bases, and 8 bases lay between the germline ends. Germline V gene sequence: CDR1 MRHNA, CDR2 SNTAGT. The CDR3 extends over 12 amino acids. The CDR3 DNA is TGTGCCAGCAGCTTCCGGGCCTACGAGCAGTACTTC. Protein: CASSFRAYEQYF.

The chain combines TRBV3-1 (or the pseudogene TRBV3-2) with TRBJ1-6; unclear D gene. This CDR3 comprises 14 residues. V was pared by 8 bases and J by 5 bases, with 13 bases between. Looked up from germline, CDR1 is LGHDT and CDR2 is YNNKEL (reference sequence). The CDR3 here is CASHGSGNNSPLHF. The CDR3 nucleotides are TGTGCCAGCCACGGGAGTGGGAATAATTCACCCCTCCACTTT.

This clone was seen just once. The genes are TRBV15 and TRBJ2-5, with 8 bases matching TRBD2. The CDR3 runs 17 residues. Trimming cost V 5 bases and J 1 base; bases outside gene matches: 12. CDR1 is LNHNV and CDR2 is YYDKDF in the germline V gene (reference sequence). Here the CDR3 DNA reads TGTGCCACCAGCGCGCGGGGGGAGGGAGAGTTCCAAGAGACCCAGTACTTC. As protein: CATSARGEGEFQETQYF.

J is TRBJ2-5 and V is TRBV18; TRBD1 might be the D (6 bases). V gave up 6 bases and J gave up 3 bases, with 11 bases separating them. The germline V gene encodes CDR1 KGHSH and CDR2 LQKENI. This CDR3 spans 13 amino acids. CDR3 region: CASSTGQEETQYF. Here the CDR3 DNA reads TGTGCCAGCTCGACGGGACAAGAAGAGACCCAGTACTTC.

V gene TRBV19 combines with J gene TRBJ2-2, with 9 bases fitting TRBD2. Losses at the gene ends were 10 bases for V and 2 bases for J; bases not matched to a gene: 5. The CDR3 has 14 amino acids. Germline V gene data show CDR1 as LNHDA and CDR2 as SQIVND (reference sequence). The CDR3: CATTLAGNTGELFF. CDR3 bases: TGTGCCACCACACTAGCGGGCAACACCGGGGAGCTGTTTTTT.

The rearrangement links TRBV7-6 to TRBJ1-6; D is perhaps TRBD1 (6 bases). Per germline, CDR1 SGHVS and CDR2 FNYEAQ. CDR3 length equals 14 residues. V lost 5 bases and J 8 bases, leaving 13 bases between the germline ends. Here the CDR3 DNA reads TGTGCCAGCAGCCAAACAGGGTTTGATTCACCCCTCCACTTT. As protein: CASSQTGFDSPLHF.

The V gene is TRBV29-1, the J gene TRBJ1-2, with TRBD1 identical over 9 bases. V lost 4 bases and J lost 4; bases outside the gene matches: 1. This CDR3 comprises 12 residues. Germline lookup yields CDR1 SQVTM and CDR2 ANQGSEA. The CDR3 spells CSVVTGGYGYTF. The CDR3 bases are TGCAGCGTTGTGACAGGGGGCTATGGCTACACCTTC.

The chain is built from TRBV14 and TRBJ2-4; 10 bases are a match to TRBD1. The V gene end was trimmed by 4 bases and the J gene end by 1 base; junction bases not matched to a gene: 7. Germline CDR1 SGHDN, CDR2 FVKESK. The CDR3 length is 17 residues. The CDR3 nucleotides read TGTGCCAGCAGCCTTGGACAGGGGGTACGGGCCAAAAACATTCAGTACTTC. It specifies CASSLGQGVRAKNIQYF.

The rearrangement joins TRBV3-1 (or the pseudogene TRBV3-2) to TRBJ2-1; 8 positions match TRBD2. V dropped 4 bases and J dropped 6; count of bases not matched to a gene: 14. Germline V gives CDR1 LGHDT, CDR2 YNNKEL (reference sequence). This CDR3 has 17 amino acids. As DNA, the CDR3 is TGTGCCAGCAGCCTAAGCCTACCGGGACTAGGCCTCAATGAGCAGTTCTTC. This sequence encodes CASSLSLPGLGLNEQFF.

The chain joins TRBV11-2 to TRBJ1-6; D perhaps matches TRBD1 (5 bases). The CDR3 extends over 16 amino acids. Germline values: CDR1 SGHAT, CDR2 FQNNGV. Trimming stripped 5 bases from V and 0 bases from J, with 11 bases between. The chain's CDR3 is CASSRTRSSYNSPLHF. As DNA, the CDR3 is TGTGCCAGCAGCCGGACAAGGAGCTCCTATAATTCACCCCTCCACTTT.

The chain combines TRBV4-1 with TRBJ1-6, with 7 bases lining up with TRBD1. The CDR3 is made up of 15 amino acids. V lost 0 bases to trimming and J lost 10 bases; unmatched junction nucleotides: 6. Germline CDR1 is MGHRA and CDR2 is YSYEKL. CDR3 protein: CASSQEPRTGSPLHF. CDR3 sequence (DNA): TGCGCCAGCAGCCAAGAACCCAGGACAGGATCACCCCTCCACTTT.

The rearrangement links TRBV6-4 to TRBJ1-2; 9 bases agree with TRBD1. The junction had 8 bases not matched to a gene; V was cut back by 5 bases and J by 7 bases. Germline V CDR1 and CDR2: MRHNA, SNTAGT. This CDR3 has 14 residues. The CDR3 nucleotides are TGTGCCAGCAGTAGTGAACAGGGGGCTCGTGGCTACACCTTC. Translated, it gives CASSSEQGARGYTF.

This clone was seen only a few times. The chain joins TRBV7-6 to TRBJ2-5; tentative D call: TRBD2 (7 bases). The CDR3 length is 14 residues. The V gene lost 4 bases and the J gene lost 7 bases, with 16 bases spanning the gap. Germline V gene sequence: CDR1 SGHVS, CDR2 FNYEAQ. CDR3 sequence (DNA): TGTGCCAGCAGCTCCGTGGGGGGGGCGGGGACCCAGTACTTC. It specifies CASSSVGGAGTQYF.

A word on this clone: This may be a read error, as it is one base from a much larger clone. This chain joins TRBV10-3 and TRBJ1-2; 7 bases match TRBD1. Germline-derived CDR1 and CDR2 are ENHRY and SYGVKD. The CDR3 covers 12 residues. J lost 2 bases, V lost 6 bases, and 0 bases had no gene match. CDR3 protein: CAIRGQNYGYTF. CDR3 nucleotide sequence: TGTGCCATCAGGGGACAGAACTATGGCTACACCTTC.